This T cell receptor (beta chain) was documented in a study of beta chain features in type 1 diabetes. Study-level findings and limits: Amplification by PCR could prefer shorter templates, with the same effect in patients and controls. Compared to healthy donors, patients appeared to have naive, central memory and Treg TCRB repertoires that were more alike.

Trimming took off 6 bases at V and 4 bases at J, with 15 bases between the two ends. CDR1 KGHSH and CDR2 LQKENI come from the germline V gene. This CDR3 region has 14 residues. All of the isolated RNA was reverse transcribed, so expressed TCRB transcripts were sequenced. Assay used: immunoSEQ multiplex PCR; TCRdb lists only in-frame clones, some missing. The sample carries almost 350,000 clones, under 8.5% recorded once. This clone was recorded a few times. No antigen is known for it. CD45RO/CCR7/CD25/CD127/CD95/CD27 staining was used to isolate CD4+ naive, central memory, regulatory and stem cell-like memory cells by sorting.

This TCR came from a woman in her late teens or twenties in good health. Sample: central memory CD4+ T cells from blood. The rearrangement uses TRBV18 and TRBJ2-5; D not resolved. CDR3 nucleotides: TGTGCCAGCTCGTTAGACTCCCTGGGAGAGACCCAGTACTTC. The encoded protein is CASSLDSLGETQYF.